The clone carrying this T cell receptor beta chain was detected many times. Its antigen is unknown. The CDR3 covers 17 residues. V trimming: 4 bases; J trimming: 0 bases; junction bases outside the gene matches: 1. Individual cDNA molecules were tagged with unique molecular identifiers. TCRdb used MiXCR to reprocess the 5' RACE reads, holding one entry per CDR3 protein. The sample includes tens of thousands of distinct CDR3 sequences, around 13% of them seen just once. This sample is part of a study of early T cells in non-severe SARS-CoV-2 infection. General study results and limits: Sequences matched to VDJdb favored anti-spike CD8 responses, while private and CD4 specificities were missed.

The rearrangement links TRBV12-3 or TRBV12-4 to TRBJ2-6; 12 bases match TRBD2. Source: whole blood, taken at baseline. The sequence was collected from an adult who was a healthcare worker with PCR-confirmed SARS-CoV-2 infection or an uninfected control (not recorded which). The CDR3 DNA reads TGTGCCAGCAGTTCTAGCGGGAGGGCCTCTGGGGCCAACGTCCTGACTTTC. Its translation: CASSSSGRASGANVLTF.